This T cell receptor (beta chain) comes out of a study of CD8 T cells in ankylosing spondylitis. Study results and caveats: Relatively scarce in peripheral blood, disease-linked clones were CD8+. Seemingly distinctive of ankylosing spondylitis blood was a TCR beta motif formed by eight highly homologous variants. Reportedly, matched ankylosing spondylitis synovial fluid was significantly enriched for disease-linked clones. Some motif variants had been reported before (in reactive arthritis synovial fluid and blood).

This clonotype has just one count. Its antigen is as yet unknown. The germline CDR1 and CDR2 sequences are MGHDK and SYGVNS. This CDR3 has 13 amino acids. Deletions cut 7 bases from V and 0 bases from J, with 9 bases between. By quantitative 5'-RACE with molecular barcodes, the TCR beta libraries were made. One entry per CDR3 protein, called by TCRdb with MiXCR from the 5' RACE reads. This table holds roughly 670,000 distinct CDR3 sequences, roughly 20% found once. Sequenced input: blood, either unsorted or a sorted T cell fraction (not recorded which). This chain joins TRBV25-1 and TRBJ1-1, with a tentative D call TRBD1 (5 bases). The sequence derives from a male donor with ankylosing spondylitis. CDR3 nucleotides: TGTGCCAGCAAAGGGACGGTGAACACTGAAGCTTTCTTT. It translates to CASKGTVNTEAFF.